This T cell receptor beta chain was captured by sequencing in a study of synovial regulatory T cells in juvenile arthritis. The protocol was immunoSEQ multiplex PCR, while the TCRdb copy is restricted to in-frame clones and leaves out a portion. The table counts approximately 10,000 clones; 0.9% to 1% lies in the top ten. Study-level points and caveats: Blood Treg cells that were inflammation-associated showed lower TCR diversity than other blood Treg cells.

In the case of this clone: Its antigen is currently unknown.

Looked up from germline, CDR1 is SGHRS and CDR2 is YFSETQ. The CDR3 contains 16 residues. The nucleotide record is missing. The origin of this receptor is a donor younger than 30 with juvenile idiopathic arthritis. The chain has TRBV5-1 and TRBJ2-7; TCRdb's D call, TRBD1, is unchecked because there is no DNA. Sequencing used Treg cells from blood. Subset in this sample: remaining (HLA-DR-negative) circulating blood Treg cells. The CDR3 is CASGKLLTGGVYEQYF.